Below, one T cell receptor beta chain is given with its context. The antigen remains undetermined. The data stem from a study of T-cell reconstitution after alpha-beta-depleted transplantation in children. Findings of the study overall: The authors attributed T-cell counts and diversity one year after transplant mostly to newly produced T cells. The origin of high day-60 TCRbeta diversity in some patients lay in surviving recipient T cells and thymic progenitors.

As it was prepared, the TCRbeta library received unique molecular identifiers. TCRdb called the PCR reads again in MiXCR, with one record for every CDR3 protein. Among about 60,000 distinct CDR3 sequences, approximately 46% were seen once, and the ten largest hold 98%. V was pared by 5 bases and J by 4 bases, with 13 bases between. The CDR3 is 14 residues long. The germline V gene has CDR1 MDHEN and CDR2 SYDVKM. This chain joins TRBV28 and TRBJ2-3; weak D call: TRBD2 (6 bases). The specimen comprised PBMCs, mostly from graft donor cells, sampled 360 days after TCRalphabeta/CD19-depleted stem cell transplant. This clonotype was obtained from a male patient between 10 and 17 years old who had a stem cell transplant for acute lymphoblastic leukemia, so the T cells may come from the graft donor. This CDR3 is CASSPPGRPDTQYF. The CDR3, as DNA: TGTGCCAGCAGTCCACCGGGGAGGCCAGATACGCAGTATTTT.